Listed here are 23 T cell receptor beta chains from one sample, sequenced in a study of T cell changes during pregnancy in multiple sclerosis. Measured with immunoSEQ multiplex PCR; TCRdb has only the in-frame clones, and not every one. The sample yields about 21,000 clones, 80% to 95% seen once. This sample comprised CD4+ T cells from peripheral blood mononuclear cells, obtained in the third trimester of pregnancy. The receptor source for this set is a female donor with multiple sclerosis, enrolled in a pregnancy study.

The V call is TRBV5-1, the J call TRBJ2-1, with 11 positions matching TRBD2. The CDR3 sequence is 14 residues long. CDR1 SGHRS and CDR2 YFSETQ come from the germline V gene. V lost 4 bases, J lost 12 bases, and 9 bases stayed unmatched. CDR3: CASSPIWGTSGQFF. In DNA form, the CDR3 reads TGCGCCAGCAGCCCAATCTGGGGGACTAGCGGGCAGTTCTTC.

The rearrangement uses TRBV11-2 and TRBJ2-7; the D gene is possibly TRBD2 (6 bases). The V gene's germline CDR1 is SGHAT and CDR2 FQNNGV. V lost 7 bases and J 0 bases, leaving 13 bases between the germline ends. This CDR3 spans 14 amino acids. Written as DNA, the CDR3 is TGTGCCAGCATGCCTTGGAGGGGCTCCTACGAGCAGTACTTC. Amino acids: CASMPWRGSYEQYF.

The chain uses TRBV7-2 and TRBJ2-7; TRBD1 might be the D (5 bases). Germline assignment: CDR1 SGHTA and CDR2 FQGNSA. Between the trimmed V and J ends, which lost 0 bases and 3 bases, there was a span of 6 bases. This CDR3 has 13 amino acids. CDR3 protein: CASSLAGLYEQYF. CDR3 nucleotide sequence: TGTGCCAGCAGCTTAGCGGGGCTCTACGAGCAGTACTTC.

The chain employs TRBV5-1 and TRBJ1-1; tentatively, D is TRBD1 (5 bases). CDR1 is SGHRS, CDR2 YFSETQ, per germline. The V gene lost 1 base and the J gene lost 6 bases, with 13 bases spanning the gap. This CDR3 is built from 14 residues. As DNA, the CDR3 is TGCGCCAGCAGCTTGACTTCAGGGATCGCTGAAGCTTTCTTT. Translating gives CASSLTSGIAEAFF.

This chain connects TRBV6-6 to TRBJ2-2; 7 bases map to TRBD2. CDR1 and CDR2 from the germline V gene are MNHNY and SVGAGI (reference sequence). The CDR3 has 16 amino acids. V lost 10 bases and J lost 0; bases outside the gene matches: 11. CDR3 sequence reads: CATQGGAGANTGELFF. For the CDR3, the DNA is TGTGCCACCCAGGGTGGGGCGGGGGCGAACACCGGGGAGCTGTTTTTT.

This chain connects TRBV5-4 to TRBJ1-4; D possibly corresponds to TRBD1 (5 bases). Germline V gene sequence: CDR1 SGHNT, CDR2 YYREEE (reference sequence). V lost 5 bases and J lost 6, with 11 bases in between. The length of the CDR3 is 13 residues. Here the CDR3 DNA reads TGTGCCAGCAGGGGGGGAATCGATGAAAAACTGTTTTTT. It is translated as CASRGGIDEKLFF.

The chain has TRBV4-3 and TRBJ1-6, with D perhaps matching TRBD1 (5 bases). Trimming took off 1 base at V and 10 bases at J, with 14 bases between the two ends. This CDR3 is 15 amino acids long. Germline V CDR1 and CDR2: LGHNA, YSLEER. The CDR3 here is CASSQGGRGGSPLHF. The CDR3 region has the DNA TGCGCCAGCAGCCAAGGAGGTAGGGGAGGATCACCCCTCCACTTT.

V gene TRBV5-4 combines with J gene TRBJ1-1, with 9 bases that match TRBD1. Germline CDR1 is SGHNT and CDR2 is YYREEE (reference sequence). CDR3 length: 16 residues. The ends lost 4 bases at V and 0 bases at J; junction bases unmatched: 7. The CDR3, as DNA: TGTGCCAGCAGCCCCGACAGGGGGACGATGAACACTGAAGCTTTCTTT. This translates into CASSPDRGTMNTEAFF.

The chain couples TRBV18 to TRBJ2-1, with 8 bases matching TRBD2. Looked up from germline, CDR1 is KGHSH and CDR2 is LQKENI. The V and J ends lost 2 bases and 5 bases, in that order; junction bases with no gene match: 5. This CDR3 is built from 15 residues. Written as DNA, the CDR3 is TGTGCCAGCTCACCATTCGGGGGGGATAACAATGAGCAGTTCTTC. It yields the protein CASSPFGGDNNEQFF.

The V gene is TRBV2, the J gene TRBJ1-6; D may be TRBD1 (6 bases). V lost 6 bases, J lost 10 bases, and 16 bases lay in between. CDR1 is SNHLY and CDR2 is FYNNEI in the germline V gene. The CDR3 contains 14 residues. The CDR3 nucleotides read TGTGCCAGCAGCCCGAACAGGGAAGGCTCACCCCTCCACTTT. As protein: CASSPNREGSPLHF.

The rearrangement uses TRBV6-5 and TRBJ1-4; D is ambiguous. CDR1 and CDR2 (germline): MNHEY, SVGAGI. Trimming shortened V by 4 bases and J by 0 bases, and 12 bases separated the two germline ends. The CDR3 extends over 16 amino acids. CDR3 coding DNA: TGTGCCAGCAGTTCAACCTACTTTGCAACTAATGAAAAACTGTTTTTT. This translates into CASSSTYFATNEKLFF.

The chain joins TRBV2 to TRBJ2-5; 8 bases match TRBD2. The CDR3 sequence is 12 residues long. Germline V gives CDR1 SNHLY, CDR2 FYNNEI. J lost 5 bases, V lost 8 bases, and 4 bases had no gene match. The CDR3 reads CASAGGRETQYF. The CDR3 nucleotides read TGTGCCAGCGCGGGGGGCAGGGAGACCCAGTACTTC.

The chain links TRBV7-2 to TRBJ1-3, with 7 nucleotides matching TRBD1. CDR1 is SGHTA, CDR2 FQGNSA, per germline. There are 13 residues in the CDR3. Trimming took 5 bases from V and 4 from J; bases not matched to a gene: 2. CDR3 DNA sequence: TGTGCCAGCAGCAGACAGGGCGGAAACACCATATATTTT. Translated, it gives CASSRQGGNTIYF.

This chain uses TRBV27 with TRBJ2-1, with 14 positions matching TRBD2. CDR1 MNHEY and CDR2 SMNVEV come from the germline V gene (reference sequence). The CDR3 is made up of 19 amino acids. Trimming took 3 bases from V and 6 from J; bases not matched to a gene: 13. The CDR3 region is CASSFGVPVGLAGGNEQFF. The CDR3 DNA reads as TGTGCCAGCAGTTTTGGCGTTCCGGTAGGACTAGCGGGGGGCAATGAGCAGTTCTTC.

The chain couples TRBV30 to TRBJ2-3; 11 positions agree with TRBD2. CDR1 is GTSNPN, CDR2 SVGIG, per germline (reference sequence). V trimming: 0 bases; J trimming: 4 bases; junction bases outside the gene matches: 6. The CDR3 is 16 amino acids. The CDR3 region is CAWSVFSGGASDTQYF. The CDR3 coding sequence is TGTGCCTGGAGTGTCTTTAGCGGGGGGGCCTCAGATACGCAGTATTTT.

The chain links TRBV2 to TRBJ2-5, with TRBD1 as a possible D gene (5 bases). V lost 2 bases, J lost 2 bases, and 9 bases lay in between. Germline V gives CDR1 SNHLY, CDR2 FYNNEI. The CDR3 has 14 amino acids. Written as DNA, the CDR3 is TGTGCCAGCAGTGAATCGCCAGGGCAAGAGACCCAGTACTTC. Its protein is CASSESPGQETQYF. The full variable domain, completed using reference TRBV2 and TRBJ2-5, is EPEVTQTPSHQVTQMGQEVILRCVPISNHLYFYWYRQILGQKVEFLVSFYNNEISEKSEIFDDQFSVERPDGSNFTLKIRSTKLEDSAMYFCASSESPGQETQYFGPGTRLLVL.

The chain uses TRBV5-1 and TRBJ2-5, with D unresolved. The CDR3 has 14 amino acids. Between the trimmed V and J ends, which lost 1 base and 1 base, there was a span of 8 bases. Germline V gives CDR1 SGHRS, CDR2 YFSETQ. CDR3 DNA: TGCGCCAGCAGCTTGATCAGTGCCCAAGAGACCCAGTACTTC. Its protein product is CASSLISAQETQYF.

V and J are TRBV4-3 and TRBJ1-5; D gene uncertain. Deletions cut 0 bases from V and 7 bases from J, with 13 bases between. Germline assignment: CDR1 LGHNA and CDR2 YSLEER. The CDR3 runs to 15 residues. CDR3: CASSQDLWGGQPQHF. CDR3 DNA: TGCGCCAGCAGCCAAGATCTATGGGGAGGCCAGCCCCAGCATTTT.

The V call is TRBV5-1, the J call TRBJ2-7; D may be TRBD1 (6 bases). Trimming stripped 0 bases from V and 3 bases from J, with 13 bases between. The germline V gene encodes CDR1 SGHRS and CDR2 YFSETQ. The CDR3 length is 15 residues. This chain's CDR3 is CASSLEGVLLYEQYF. CDR3 DNA: TGCGCCAGCAGCTTGGAGGGGGTACTACTCTACGAGCAGTACTTC.

This sequence joins TRBV30 and TRBJ1-1; a weak D match, TRBD1 (5 bases). V lost 5 bases and J 6 bases, leaving 19 bases between the germline ends. Germline values: CDR1 GTSNPN, CDR2 SVGIG (reference sequence). This CDR3 is 14 amino acids long. CDR3 nucleotides: TGTGCCTGGGAAAAATGGCAGGGTTCTGCTGAAGCTTTCTTT. Its protein is CAWEKWQGSAEAFF.

This sequence joins TRBV2 and TRBJ2-3; D might be TRBD1 (6 bases). The germline gives CDR1 SNHLY, CDR2 FYNNEI. The CDR3 has 14 amino acids. V shed 6 bases and J shed 1 base, with 11 bases lying between them. CDR3 amino acids: CASSSRTGTDTQYF. CDR3 DNA: TGTGCCAGCAGCTCCCGGACAGGCACAGATACGCAGTATTTT.

V and J are TRBV7-9 and TRBJ2-7, with unresolved D. In germline, CDR1 is SEHNR, CDR2 FQNEAQ (reference sequence). Trimming took off 5 bases at V and 1 base at J, with 9 bases between the two ends. This CDR3 contains 13 residues. The CDR3, as DNA: TGTGCCAGCAGCGAGACTGAATCCTACGAGCAGTACTTC. Its protein product is CASSETESYEQYF.

The chain links TRBV6-1 to TRBJ2-7; 12 bases are shared with TRBD2. Losses at the gene ends were 1 base for V and 4 bases for J; bases not matched to a gene: 11. The CDR3 covers 18 residues. CDR1 and CDR2 from the germline V gene are MNHNS and SASEGT. CDR3 region: CASSEEGASGGARYEQYF. The CDR3 DNA follows: TGTGCCAGCAGTGAAGAAGGGGCTAGCGGGGGGGCCAGGTACGAGCAGTACTTC.